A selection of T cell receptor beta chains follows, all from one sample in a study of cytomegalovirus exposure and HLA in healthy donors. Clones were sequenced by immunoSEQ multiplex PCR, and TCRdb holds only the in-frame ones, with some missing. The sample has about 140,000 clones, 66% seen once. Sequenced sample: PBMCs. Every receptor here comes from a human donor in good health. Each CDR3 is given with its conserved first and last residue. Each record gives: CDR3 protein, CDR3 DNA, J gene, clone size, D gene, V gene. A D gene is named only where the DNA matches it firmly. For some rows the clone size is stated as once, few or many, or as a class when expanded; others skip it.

CDR3aa: CASSLERWELFF
CDR3nt: TGTGCCAGCAGCTTAGAGCGATGGGAGCTGTTTTTT
j_gene: TRBJ2-2
abundance: NA
d_gene: NA
v_gene: TRBV11-3

CDR3aa: CASSFPSDGGQPQHF
CDR3nt: TGTGCCAGCAGTTTCCCCTCCGACGGAGGTCAGCCCCAGCATTTT
j_gene: TRBJ1-5
abundance: NA
d_gene: NA
v_gene: TRBV28

CDR3aa: CASSLGQGSETQYF
CDR3nt: TGTGCCAGCAGCCTTGGACAGGGCTCGGAGACCCAGTACTTC
j_gene: TRBJ2-5
abundance: once
d_gene: TRBD1
v_gene: TRBV5-4

CDR3aa: CASGGLPGTDTQYF
CDR3nt: TGCGCTAGTGGTGGACTTCCTGGGACAGATACGCAGTATTTT
j_gene: TRBJ2-3
abundance: NA
d_gene: NA
v_gene: TRBV5-1

CDR3aa: CASSLDPGQAVYEQYF
CDR3nt: TGTGCCAGCAGCTTAGATCCGGGACAGGCGGTTTACGAGCAGTACTTC
j_gene: TRBJ2-7
abundance: NA
d_gene: TRBD1
v_gene: TRBV11-3

CDR3aa: CASSLDRAGDPYF
CDR3nt: TGTGCCAGCAGCTTGGACCGGGCGGGAGACCCTTACTTC
j_gene: TRBJ2-5
abundance: NA
d_gene: TRBD2
v_gene: TRBV5-4

CDR3aa: CASSQESMGLPKTQYF
CDR3nt: TGCGCCAGCAGCCAAGAGTCTATGGGACTTCCAAAGACCCAGTACTTC
j_gene: TRBJ2-5
abundance: few
d_gene: NA
v_gene: TRBV4-1

CDR3aa: CAIGGERNNEQFF
CDR3nt: TGTGCCATCGGGGGGGAGAGGAACAATGAGCAGTTCTTC
j_gene: TRBJ2-1
abundance: few
d_gene: TRBD2
v_gene: TRBV10-3

CDR3aa: CASSYAPVDYGYTF
CDR3nt: TGTGCCAGCAGTTACGCCCCAGTCGACTATGGCTACACCTTC
j_gene: TRBJ1-2
abundance: NA
d_gene: NA
v_gene: TRBV6-5

CDR3aa: CASSRSVDTEAFF
CDR3nt: TGTGCCAGCTCACGGTCGGTGGACACTGAAGCTTTCTTT
j_gene: TRBJ1-1
abundance: NA
d_gene: NA
v_gene: TRBV18

CDR3aa: CASRGGGELFF
CDR3nt: TGTGCCAGCAGGGGGGGCGGGGAGCTGTTTTTT
j_gene: TRBJ2-2
abundance: NA
d_gene: NA
v_gene: TRBV6-1

CDR3aa: CASSPNRVTEAFF
CDR3nt: TGTGCCAGCAGTCCTAACAGGGTTACTGAAGCTTTCTTT
j_gene: TRBJ1-1
abundance: NA
d_gene: NA
v_gene: TRBV27

CDR3aa: CASSLGGRPHNEQFF
CDR3nt: TGTGCCAGCAGCTTAGGGGGGAGGCCCCACAATGAGCAGTTCTTC
j_gene: TRBJ2-1
abundance: NA
d_gene: NA
v_gene: TRBV7-6

CDR3aa: CASGLTGNINQPQHF
CDR3nt: TGTGCCAGCGGTCTGACAGGAAATATCAATCAGCCCCAGCATTTT
j_gene: TRBJ1-5
abundance: NA
d_gene: NA
v_gene: TRBV6-5

CDR3aa: CASLGQMNEKLFF
CDR3nt: TGTGCCAGCCTGGGACAGATGAATGAAAAACTGTTTTTT
j_gene: TRBJ1-4
abundance: few
d_gene: TRBD1
v_gene: TRBV18

CDR3aa: CASSPVGLAGGSKQFF
CDR3nt: TGTGCCAGCAGCCCGGTCGGGCTAGCGGGAGGGTCGAAGCAGTTCTTC
j_gene: TRBJ2-1
abundance: NA
d_gene: TRBD2
v_gene: TRBV28

CDR3aa: CASSLPGTGKLFF
CDR3nt: TGTGCCAGCAGCTTACCAGGGACAGGGAAACTGTTTTTT
j_gene: TRBJ1-4
abundance: NA
d_gene: TRBD1
v_gene: TRBV5-4

CDR3aa: CASSQTSGNNNEQFF
CDR3nt: TGTGCCAGCAGCCAGACTAGCGGGAATAACAATGAGCAGTTCTTC
j_gene: TRBJ2-1
abundance: once
d_gene: TRBD2
v_gene: TRBV4-2

CDR3aa: CASSQDLGTGVAGELFF
CDR3nt: TGCGCCAGCAGCCAAGATCTCGGGACAGGGGTTGCCGGGGAGCTGTTTTTT
j_gene: TRBJ2-2
abundance: NA
d_gene: TRBD1
v_gene: TRBV4-1

CDR3aa: CASSYYRDRPYGYTF
CDR3nt: TGTGCCAGCAGTTACTACCGGGACAGGCCCTATGGCTACACCTTC
j_gene: TRBJ1-2
abundance: few
d_gene: TRBD1
v_gene: TRBV6-5

CDR3aa: CASSRQQETQYF
CDR3nt: TGTGCCAGCAGTCGACAGCAAGAGACCCAGTACTTC
j_gene: TRBJ2-5
abundance: NA
d_gene: NA
v_gene: TRBV5-8

CDR3aa: CASSQDRGGWNEQFF
CDR3nt: TGTGCCAGCAGCCAAGACAGGGGTGGTTGGAATGAGCAGTTCTTC
j_gene: TRBJ2-1
abundance: NA
d_gene: TRBD1
v_gene: TRBV6-5

CDR3aa: CASSPNQETQYF
CDR3nt: TGTGCCAGCAGCCCTAACCAAGAGACCCAGTACTTC
j_gene: TRBJ2-5
abundance: NA
d_gene: NA
v_gene: TRBV7-2

CDR3aa: CASSLEAPRVAGELFF
CDR3nt: TGTGCCAGCAGCTTAGAGGCCCCGCGGGTGGCCGGGGAGCTGTTTTTT
j_gene: TRBJ2-2
abundance: NA
d_gene: NA
v_gene: TRBV7-9

CDR3aa: CASSSGLPKETQYF
CDR3nt: TGCGCCAGCAGCTCGGGACTACCCAAAGAGACCCAGTACTTC
j_gene: TRBJ2-5
abundance: NA
d_gene: TRBD2
v_gene: TRBV5-1

CDR3aa: CASSPPTSGITGELFF
CDR3nt: TGTGCCAGCAGCCCGCCGACTAGCGGGATCACCGGGGAGCTGTTTTTT
j_gene: TRBJ2-2
abundance: NA
d_gene: TRBD2
v_gene: TRBV14

CDR3aa: CASQLAGANTGELFF
CDR3nt: TGTGCCAGCCAACTAGCGGGCGCGAACACCGGGGAGCTGTTTTTT
j_gene: TRBJ2-2
abundance: NA
d_gene: TRBD2
v_gene: TRBV27

CDR3aa: CASRVGQPNTGELFF
CDR3nt: TGTGCCAGCAGGGTGGGACAGCCGAACACCGGGGAGCTGTTTTTT
j_gene: TRBJ2-2
abundance: NA
d_gene: TRBD1
v_gene: TRBV5-4

CDR3aa: CASSRGVEQYF
CDR3nt: TGTGCCAGCAGCCGGGGGGTCGAGCAGTACTTC
j_gene: TRBJ2-7
abundance: NA
d_gene: TRBD2
v_gene: TRBV6-5

CDR3aa: CASSLAADSYEQYF
CDR3nt: TGTGCCAGCAGCTTGGCCGCGGACTCCTACGAGCAGTACTTC
j_gene: TRBJ2-7
abundance: NA
d_gene: NA
v_gene: TRBV5-4

CDR3aa: CASRLDSYYEQYF
CDR3nt: TGTGCCAGCCGCCTGGACAGCTACTACGAGCAGTACTTC
j_gene: TRBJ2-7
abundance: once
d_gene: NA
v_gene: TRBV6-1

CDR3aa: CASSTSGRAVQETQYF
CDR3nt: TGTGCCAGCAGTACGAGCGGGAGGGCCGTTCAAGAGACCCAGTACTTC
j_gene: TRBJ2-5
abundance: NA
d_gene: TRBD2
v_gene: TRBV28

CDR3aa: CASSLLPGAGTGTQYF
CDR3nt: TGTGCCAGCAGTTTACTGCCGGGGGCTGGGACAGGGACCCAGTACTTC
j_gene: TRBJ2-5
abundance: once
d_gene: TRBD1
v_gene: TRBV6-6

CDR3aa: CASSDWNYESTDTQYF
CDR3nt: TGTGCCAGCAGTGATTGGAACTATGAAAGCACAGATACGCAGTATTTT
j_gene: TRBJ2-3
abundance: NA
d_gene: NA
v_gene: TRBV6-1

CDR3aa: CASRPSSLENYGYTF
CDR3nt: TGTGCAAGTCGCCCCTCTTCTCTCGAGAACTATGGCTACACCTTC
j_gene: TRBJ1-2
abundance: NA
d_gene: NA
v_gene: TRBV12-2

CDR3aa: CASSTVTGNTGELFF
CDR3nt: TGTGCCAGTAGTACCGTGACAGGGAACACCGGGGAGCTGTTTTTT
j_gene: TRBJ2-2
abundance: NA
d_gene: NA
v_gene: TRBV19

CDR3aa: CASGGNYGYTF
CDR3nt: TGTGCCAGCGGGGGGAACTATGGCTACACCTTC
j_gene: TRBJ1-2
abundance: NA
d_gene: NA
v_gene: TRBV28

CDR3aa: CASSAASGLSLNNEQFF
CDR3nt: TGTGCCAGCAGTGCGGCATCGGGACTAAGCCTGAACAATGAGCAGTTCTTC
j_gene: TRBJ2-1
abundance: NA
d_gene: TRBD2
v_gene: TRBV6-1

CDR3aa: CASSQPGLAGEQYF
CDR3nt: TGCGCCAGCAGCCAACCGGGACTAGCAGGTGAGCAGTACTTC
j_gene: TRBJ2-7
abundance: NA
d_gene: TRBD2
v_gene: TRBV4-1

CDR3aa: CASLRGLDTEAFF
CDR3nt: TGTGCCAGCCTCAGGGGGCTCGACACTGAAGCTTTCTTT
j_gene: TRBJ1-1
abundance: few
d_gene: TRBD1
v_gene: TRBV6-1

CDR3aa: CSVLSGGNPYNEQFF
CDR3nt: TGCAGCGTTCTTAGCGGGGGCAATCCCTACAATGAGCAGTTCTTC
j_gene: TRBJ2-1
abundance: few
d_gene: TRBD2
v_gene: TRBV29-1

CDR3aa: CASNPPGGSSDTQYF
CDR3nt: TGTGCCAGCAACCCGCCCGGGGGGTCGTCGGATACGCAGTATTTT
j_gene: TRBJ2-3
abundance: NA
d_gene: TRBD2
v_gene: TRBV28

CDR3aa: CASSQEAASVRETQYF
CDR3nt: TGCGCCAGCAGCCAAGAAGCGGCTAGCGTCCGGGAGACCCAGTACTTC
j_gene: TRBJ2-5
abundance: NA
d_gene: NA
v_gene: TRBV4-1

CDR3aa: CASSLDGRGNTIYF
CDR3nt: TGCGCCAGCAGCTTGGATGGCAGGGGAAACACCATATATTTT
j_gene: TRBJ1-3
abundance: few
d_gene: NA
v_gene: TRBV5-1

CDR3aa: CASSPEGGRRAGNTIYF
CDR3nt: TGTGCCAGCAGCCCGGAGGGGGGGCGCAGGGCTGGAAACACCATATATTTT
j_gene: TRBJ1-3
abundance: NA
d_gene: NA
v_gene: TRBV5-4

CDR3aa: CASSRTDLRISREQYF
CDR3nt: TGTGCCAGTAGTAGAACCGATTTGCGAATCTCGCGCGAGCAGTACTTC
j_gene: TRBJ2-7
abundance: few
d_gene: NA
v_gene: TRBV19